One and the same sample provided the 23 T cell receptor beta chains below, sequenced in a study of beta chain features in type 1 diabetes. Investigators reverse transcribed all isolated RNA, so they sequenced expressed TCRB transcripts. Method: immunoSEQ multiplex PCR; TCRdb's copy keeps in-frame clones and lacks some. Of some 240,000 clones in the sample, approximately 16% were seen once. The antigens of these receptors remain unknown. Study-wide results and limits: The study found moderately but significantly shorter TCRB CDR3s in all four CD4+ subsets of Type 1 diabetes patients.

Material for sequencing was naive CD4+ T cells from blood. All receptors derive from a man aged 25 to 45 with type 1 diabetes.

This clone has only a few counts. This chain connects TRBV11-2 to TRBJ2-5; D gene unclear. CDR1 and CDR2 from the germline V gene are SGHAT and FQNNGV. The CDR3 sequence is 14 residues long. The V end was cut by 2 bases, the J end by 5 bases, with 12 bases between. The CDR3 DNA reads TGTGCCAGCAGCTTAAGGGTTTTGGGGGAGACCCAGTACTTC. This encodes CASSLRVLGETQYF.

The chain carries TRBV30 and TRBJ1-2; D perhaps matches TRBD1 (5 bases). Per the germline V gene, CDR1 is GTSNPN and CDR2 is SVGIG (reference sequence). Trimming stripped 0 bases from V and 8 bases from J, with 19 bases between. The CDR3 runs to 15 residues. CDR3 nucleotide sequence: TGTGCCTGGAGTGTAAAAGGATCAGGGATGGGCGGCTACACCTTC. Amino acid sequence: CAWSVKGSGMGGYTF.

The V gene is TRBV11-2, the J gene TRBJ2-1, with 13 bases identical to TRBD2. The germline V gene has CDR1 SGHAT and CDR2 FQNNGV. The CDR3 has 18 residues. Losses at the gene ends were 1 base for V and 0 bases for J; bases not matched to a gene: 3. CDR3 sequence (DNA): TGTGCCAGCAGCTTAGGGACTAGCGGGAGCTACTCCTACAATGAGCAGTTCTTC. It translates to CASSLGTSGSYSYNEQFF.

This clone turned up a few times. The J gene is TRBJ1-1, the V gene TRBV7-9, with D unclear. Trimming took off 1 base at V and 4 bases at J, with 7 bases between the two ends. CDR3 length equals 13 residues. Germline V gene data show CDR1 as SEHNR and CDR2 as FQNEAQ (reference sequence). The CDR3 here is CASSLEGITEAFF. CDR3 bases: TGTGCCAGCAGCTTAGAAGGGATCACTGAAGCTTTCTTT.

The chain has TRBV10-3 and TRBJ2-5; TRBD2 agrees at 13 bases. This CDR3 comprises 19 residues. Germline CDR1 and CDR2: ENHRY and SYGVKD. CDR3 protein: CASRARLAGGELSQETQYF. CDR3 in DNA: TGTGCTTCCCGGGCACGACTAGCGGGAGGTGAATTGAGCCAAGAGACCCAGTACTTC.

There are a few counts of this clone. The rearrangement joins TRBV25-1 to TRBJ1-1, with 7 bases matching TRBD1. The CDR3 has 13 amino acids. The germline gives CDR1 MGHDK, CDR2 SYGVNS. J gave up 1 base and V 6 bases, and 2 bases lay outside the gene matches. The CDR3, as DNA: TGTGCCAGCAGGGGACAGCCGAACACTGAAGCTTTCTTT. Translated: CASRGQPNTEAFF.

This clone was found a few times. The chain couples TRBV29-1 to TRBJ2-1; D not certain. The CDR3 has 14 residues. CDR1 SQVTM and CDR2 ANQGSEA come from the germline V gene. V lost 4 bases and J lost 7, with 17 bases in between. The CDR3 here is CSVVRTLVRNEQFF. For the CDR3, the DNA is TGCAGCGTTGTACGGACCCTCGTCAGGAATGAGCAGTTCTTC.

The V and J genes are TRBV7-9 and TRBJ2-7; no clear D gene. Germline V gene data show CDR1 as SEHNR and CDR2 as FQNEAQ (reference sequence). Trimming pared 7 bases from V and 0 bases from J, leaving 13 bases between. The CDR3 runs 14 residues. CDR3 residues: CASNRGPASYEQYF. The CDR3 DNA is TGTGCCAGCAACCGAGGTCCCGCCTCCTACGAGCAGTACTTC.

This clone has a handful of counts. The CDR3 loop reads CASSDSELAKNIQYF. The DNA of the CDR3 is TGTGCCAGCAGCGATTCAGAGTTAGCCAAAAACATTCAGTACTTC. This rearrangement joins TRBV9 to TRBJ2-4; D not certain. V lost 3 bases, J lost 0 bases, and 10 bases lay in between. This CDR3 is 15 amino acids long. CDR1 and CDR2 (germline): SGDLS, YYNGEE. The complete variable domain, with remaining parts taken from reference TRBV9 and TRBJ2-4, reads DSGVTQTPKHLITATGQRVTLRCSPRSGDLSVYWYQQSLDQGLQFLIQYYNGEERAKGNILERFSAQQFPDLHSELNLSSLELGDSALYFCASSDSELAKNIQYFGAGTRLSVL.

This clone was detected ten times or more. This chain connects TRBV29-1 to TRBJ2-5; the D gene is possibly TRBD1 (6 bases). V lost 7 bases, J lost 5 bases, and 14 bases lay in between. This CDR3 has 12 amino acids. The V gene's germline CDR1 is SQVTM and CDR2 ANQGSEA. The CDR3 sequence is CSALGADETQYF. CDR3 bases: TGCAGCGCCCTGGGGGCCGATGAGACCCAGTACTTC.

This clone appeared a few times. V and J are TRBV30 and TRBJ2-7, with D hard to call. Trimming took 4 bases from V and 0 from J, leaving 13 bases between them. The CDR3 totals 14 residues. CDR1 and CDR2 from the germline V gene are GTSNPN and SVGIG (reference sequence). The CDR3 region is CAWTSGGSSYEQYF. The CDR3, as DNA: TGTGCCTGGACCTCGGGTGGAAGCTCCTACGAGCAGTACTTC.

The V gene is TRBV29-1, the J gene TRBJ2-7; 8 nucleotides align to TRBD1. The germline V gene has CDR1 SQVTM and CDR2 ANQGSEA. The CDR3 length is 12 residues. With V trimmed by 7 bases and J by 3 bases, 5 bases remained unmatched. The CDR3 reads CSALGTGYEQYF. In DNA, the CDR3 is TGCAGCGCCCTTGGGACAGGCTACGAGCAGTACTTC.

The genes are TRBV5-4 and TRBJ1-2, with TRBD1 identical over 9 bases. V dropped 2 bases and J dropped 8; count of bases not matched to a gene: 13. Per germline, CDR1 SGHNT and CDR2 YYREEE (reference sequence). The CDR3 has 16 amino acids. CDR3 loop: CASSFEQGAIRNGYTF. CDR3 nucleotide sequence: TGTGCCAGCAGCTTTGAACAGGGGGCGATTCGTAACGGCTACACCTTC.

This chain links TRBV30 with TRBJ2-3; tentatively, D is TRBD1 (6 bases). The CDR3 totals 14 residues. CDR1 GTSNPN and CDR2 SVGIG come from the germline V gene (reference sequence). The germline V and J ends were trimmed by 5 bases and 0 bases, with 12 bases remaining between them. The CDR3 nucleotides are TGTGCCTGGGGGGCTGACAGGAGCACAGATACGCAGTATTTT. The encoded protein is CAWGADRSTDTQYF.

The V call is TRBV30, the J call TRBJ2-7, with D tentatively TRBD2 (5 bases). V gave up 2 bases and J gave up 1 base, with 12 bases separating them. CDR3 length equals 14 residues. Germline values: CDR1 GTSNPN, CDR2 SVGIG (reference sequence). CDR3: CAWSRLTGSYEQYF. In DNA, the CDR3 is TGTGCCTGGAGTAGGTTGACGGGATCCTACGAGCAGTACTTC.

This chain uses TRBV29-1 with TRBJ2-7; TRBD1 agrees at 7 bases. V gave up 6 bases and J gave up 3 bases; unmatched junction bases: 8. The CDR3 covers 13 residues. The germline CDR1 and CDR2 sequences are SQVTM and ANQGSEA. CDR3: CSVVKTGLYEQYF. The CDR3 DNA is TGCAGCGTCGTTAAGACAGGGCTCTACGAGCAGTACTTC.

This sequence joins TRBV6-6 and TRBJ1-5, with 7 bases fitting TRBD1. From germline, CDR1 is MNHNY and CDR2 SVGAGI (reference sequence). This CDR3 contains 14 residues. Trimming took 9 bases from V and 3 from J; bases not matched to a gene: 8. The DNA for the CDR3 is TGTGCCAGTAAGCCGGGACAGAACAATCAGCCCCAGCATTTT. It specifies CASKPGQNNQPQHF.

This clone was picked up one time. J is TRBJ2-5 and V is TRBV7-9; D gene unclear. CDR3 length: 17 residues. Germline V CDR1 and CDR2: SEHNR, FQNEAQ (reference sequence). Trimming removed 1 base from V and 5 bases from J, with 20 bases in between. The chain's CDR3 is CASSLVGRGPEAETQYF. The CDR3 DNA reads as TGTGCCAGCAGCTTAGTTGGGCGCGGACCTGAGGCCGAGACCCAGTACTTC.

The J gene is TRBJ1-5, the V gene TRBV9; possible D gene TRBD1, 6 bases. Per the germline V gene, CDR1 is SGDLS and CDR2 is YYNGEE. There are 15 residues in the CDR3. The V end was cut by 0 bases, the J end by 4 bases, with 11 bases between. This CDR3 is CASSVAQGLNQPQHF. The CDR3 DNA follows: TGTGCCAGCAGCGTAGCGCAGGGGCTGAATCAGCCCCAGCATTTT.

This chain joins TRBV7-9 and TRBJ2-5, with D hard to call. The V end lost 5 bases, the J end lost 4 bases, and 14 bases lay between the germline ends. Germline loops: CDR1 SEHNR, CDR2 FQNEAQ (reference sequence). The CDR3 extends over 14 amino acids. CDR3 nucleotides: TGTGCCAGCAGCCCCAACGGACGGCGAGAGACCCAGTACTTC. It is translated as CASSPNGRRETQYF.

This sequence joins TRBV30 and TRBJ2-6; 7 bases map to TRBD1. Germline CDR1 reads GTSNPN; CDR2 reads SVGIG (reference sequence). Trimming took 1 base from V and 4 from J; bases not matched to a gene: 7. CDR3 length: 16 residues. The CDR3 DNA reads TGTGCCTGGAGTGAATACAGGGGTACAGGGGCCAACGTCCTGACTTTC. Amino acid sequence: CAWSEYRGTGANVLTF.

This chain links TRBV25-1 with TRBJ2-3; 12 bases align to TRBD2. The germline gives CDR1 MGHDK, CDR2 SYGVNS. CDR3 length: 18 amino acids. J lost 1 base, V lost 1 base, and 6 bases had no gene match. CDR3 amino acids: CASSESGWTSGGTDTQYF. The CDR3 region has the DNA TGTGCCAGCAGTGAATCTGGGTGGACTAGCGGGGGCACAGATACGCAGTATTTT.

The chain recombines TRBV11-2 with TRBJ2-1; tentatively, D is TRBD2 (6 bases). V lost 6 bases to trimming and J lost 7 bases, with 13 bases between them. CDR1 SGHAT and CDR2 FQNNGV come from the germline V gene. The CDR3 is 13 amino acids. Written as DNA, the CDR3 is TGTGCCAGCAGTCGCGGGATGGGTAATGAGCAGTTCTTC. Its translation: CASSRGMGNEQFF.